Shown below are 31 T cell receptor beta chains from a single sample sequenced in a study of blood T cells in healthy people across ages. Through a sample-barcoded 5' primer and a J-beta primer mix, a second PCR was run for roughly 6 to 11 cycles. From the 5' RACE reads, TCRdb called clonotypes with MiXCR, one entry per CDR3 protein. The table lists 1,500,000 or so distinct CDR3 sequences, roughly 64% of them singletons. The sample taken for sequencing was blood. These receptors were obtained from a man aged 18 to 29 in good health.

The chain combines TRBV27 with TRBJ1-5; D possibly corresponds to TRBD1 (5 bases). The CDR3 consists of 15 residues. The germline V gene encodes CDR1 MNHEY and CDR2 SMNVEV (reference sequence). Trimming took off 2 bases at V and 7 bases at J, with 15 bases between the two ends. The CDR3 nucleotides are TGTGCCAGCAGTTTAAGGAGGGAGAGGGGACAGCCCCAGCATTTT. Amino acid sequence: CASSLRRERGQPQHF.

This clonotype was picked up a small number of times. The chain links TRBV15 to TRBJ2-1; TRBD2 matches at 14 bases. The CDR3 totals 15 residues. Germline V gene lookup returns CDR1 LNHNV and CDR2 YYDKDF (reference sequence). V shed 3 bases, J shed 6 bases, and the junction held 1 base outside the gene matches. The CDR3 reads CATSRTSGRGNEQFF. In DNA, the CDR3 is TGTGCCACCAGCAGGACTAGCGGGAGGGGCAATGAGCAGTTCTTC.

The chain has TRBV7-6 and TRBJ2-2; 7 positions match TRBD2. The length of the CDR3 is 15 residues. CDR1 is SGHVS and CDR2 is FNYEAQ in the germline V gene. V dropped 4 bases and J dropped 6; count of bases not matched to a gene: 8. Written as DNA, the CDR3 is TGTGCCAGCAGCTCGGGGGGAGGCCTCCCCGGGGAGCTGTTTTTT. Amino acid sequence: CASSSGGGLPGELFF.

The rearrangement links TRBV7-6 to TRBJ2-7, with 11 bases fitting TRBD2. The CDR3 is 16 residues long. From germline, CDR1 is SGHVS and CDR2 FNYEAQ. Trimming removed 5 bases from V and 2 bases from J; junction bases left unmatched: 8. The DNA of the CDR3 is TGTGCCAGCAGCGCCCTGACTAGCGGGGTCACCTACGAGCAGTACTTC. Its translation: CASSALTSGVTYEQYF.

This sequence joins TRBV27 and TRBJ1-5; no firm D call. The CDR3 sequence is 15 residues long. Germline CDR1 reads MNHEY; CDR2 reads SMNVEV (reference sequence). Trimming stripped 0 bases from V and 0 bases from J, with 6 bases between. CDR3 sequence reads: CASSLSASSNQPQHF. The CDR3 nucleotides read TGTGCCAGCAGTTTATCGGCGTCTAGCAATCAGCCCCAGCATTTT.

The gene calls are TRBV21-1 and TRBJ1-2; the D call of TRBD1 is as the table states it, not checked on the DNA. TRBV21-1 is annotated as a pseudogene. CDR3 size: 13 residues. The CDR3 loop reads CASSRDRGVGYTF. For the CDR3, the DNA is TGTGCCAGCAGCAGGGACAGGGGTGTCGGCTACACCTTC.

This clonotype came up a few times. This chain links TRBV6-4 with TRBJ2-5; TRBD1 might be the D (6 bases). V was cut by 6 bases and J by 3 bases, with 17 bases left in between. CDR1 MRHNA and CDR2 SNTAGT come from the germline V gene. This CDR3 comprises 15 residues. CDR3 DNA: TGTGCCAGCAGCGAGGAGAGACAGGTCGAAGAGACCCAGTACTTC. Translating it yields CASSEERQVEETQYF.

This clonotype was detected a few times. The rearrangement links TRBV4-1 to TRBJ2-1; 11 bases align to TRBD2. Germline CDR1 and CDR2: MGHRA and YSYEKL. CDR3 length: 14 residues. Unmatched junction bases numbered 5, after V lost 3 bases and J lost 10 bases. DNA for the CDR3: TGCGCCAGCAGCCAGGGACTAGCGGCCTACGAGCAGTTCTTC. Its protein product is CASSQGLAAYEQFF.

This sequence joins TRBV5-5 and TRBJ1-6; 8 bases are shared with TRBD1. V was clipped by 4 bases and J by 2 bases; unmatched bases: 8. The CDR3 spans 17 residues. Germline V gives CDR1 SGHKS, CDR2 YYEKEE (reference sequence). The CDR3 sequence is CASSTRQGIPYNSPLHF. The CDR3, as DNA: TGTGCCAGCAGCACCCGACAGGGGATACCCTATAATTCACCCCTCCACTTT.

The chain combines TRBV5-1 with TRBJ1-1; 8 bases agree with TRBD1. V shed 4 bases and J 1 base; nucleotides not matched to a gene: 6. The CDR3 sequence is 15 residues long. Germline lookup yields CDR1 SGHRS and CDR2 YFSETQ. Here the CDR3 DNA reads TGCGCCAGCAGCGGATACAGGGGGGGGAACACTGAAGCTTTCTTT. This translates into CASSGYRGGNTEAFF.

In its sample, this clonotype was seen a few times. The genes are TRBV12-3 or TRBV12-4 and TRBJ2-2; no clear D gene. Trimming took 1 base from V and 5 from J, leaving 11 bases between them. This CDR3 is 15 amino acids long. The CDR3 is CASSLGAVRTGELFF. CDR3 bases: TGTGCCAGCAGTTTAGGGGCAGTACGTACCGGGGAGCTGTTTTTT.

The V call is TRBV5-5, the J call TRBJ1-1; D is unresolved. The CDR3 covers 16 residues. Germline CDR1 SGHKS, CDR2 YYEKEE (reference sequence). The V end lost 1 base, the J end lost 0 bases, and 13 bases lay between the germline ends. The CDR3 protein is CASSLYASPMNTEAFF. CDR3 in DNA: TGTGCCAGCAGCTTGTACGCCAGCCCCATGAACACTGAAGCTTTCTTT.

This clonotype was found many times. The germline gene is not matched at one end of the junction; a read error may be the cause. In nucleotides, the CDR3 is TGCGCCAGCAGCCAAGTCCAGGGTAGCTACGAGCAGTACTTC. This translates into CASSQVQGSYEQYF. V is TRBV14 and J is TRBJ2-7; possibly TRBD1 for D (5 bases). The CDR3 consists of 14 residues. Germline V gene lookup returns CDR1 SGHDN and CDR2 FVKESK.

This chain uses TRBV2 with TRBJ2-2; 8 bases align to TRBD1. The germline gives CDR1 SNHLY, CDR2 FYNNEI. The CDR3 has 15 residues. V lost 5 bases to trimming and J lost 3 bases; unmatched junction nucleotides: 5. This CDR3 is CASSPDRVDTGELFF. The DNA for the CDR3 is TGTGCCAGCAGTCCGGACAGGGTCGACACCGGGGAGCTGTTTTTT. The whole variable domain, filled in from reference TRBV2 and TRBJ2-2, reads EPEVTQTPSHQVTQMGQEVILRCVPISNHLYFYWYRQILGQKVEFLVSFYNNEISEKSEIFDDQFSVERPDGSNFTLKIRSTKLEDSAMYFCASSPDRVDTGELFFGEGSRLTVL.

The genes are TRBV14 and TRBJ1-1; no reliable D call. V lost 2 bases and J 4 bases, leaving 11 bases between the germline ends. There are 14 residues in the CDR3. Germline lookup yields CDR1 SGHDN and CDR2 FVKESK. The CDR3 DNA reads TGTGCCAGCAGCCAATTCACGGAAATCACTGAAGCTTTCTTT. Translating gives CASSQFTEITEAFF.

This clonotype has a handful of counts. The rearrangement links TRBV29-1 to TRBJ2-5, with a tentative D call TRBD2 (5 bases). The CDR3 has 11 amino acids. Germline V lookup: CDR1 SQVTM, CDR2 ANQGSEA. The V end was cut by 3 bases, the J end by 11 bases, with 13 bases between. CDR3 sequence reads: CSVERDSGQYF. CDR3 DNA: TGCAGCGTTGAGAGAGATTCGGGGCAGTACTTC. Based on the CDR3 plus reference TRBV29-1 and TRBJ2-5, the full variable domain is SAVISQKPSRDICQRGTSLTIQCQVDSQVTMMFWYRQQPGQSLTLIATANQGSEATYESGFVIDKFPISRPNLTFSTLTVSNMSPEDSSIYLCSVERDSGQYFGPGTRLLVL.

This clonotype was observed once. The chain carries TRBV6-2 or TRBV6-3 and TRBJ2-1; TRBD1 matches at 8 bases. Per the germline V gene, CDR1 is MNHEY and CDR2 is SVGEGT. The ends lost 7 bases at V and 13 bases at J; junction bases unmatched: 6. This CDR3 has 11 residues. CDR3 DNA: TGTGCCAGCACTACAGGGGGATTCCAGTTCTTC. Its protein product is CASTTGGFQFF.

A few counts support this clonotype. The chain uses TRBV21-1 and TRBJ2-3. TRBV21-1 is noted as a pseudogene. The length of the CDR3 is 13 residues. Here the CDR3 DNA reads TGTGCCAGCAGCAAATCTATGGGAGATACGCAGTATTTT. The encoded protein is CASSKSMGDTQYF.

This clonotype was counted a single time. The DNA for the CDR3 is TGCGCCAGCAGCCACGGGACAGGTCCGAACTATGGCTACACCTTC. Amino acid sequence: CASSHGTGPNYGYTF. The V and J genes are TRBV4-1 and TRBJ1-2, with 8 bases aligning to TRBD1. The CDR3 spans 15 residues. With 3 bases clipped from V and 2 bases from J, the junction kept 5 bases outside the gene matches. Germline V gene sequence: CDR1 MGHRA, CDR2 YSYEKL.

The chain recombines TRBV20-1 with TRBJ1-6; unclear D gene. The CDR3 is 14 residues long. Trimming left V 2 bases short and J 5 bases short, with 10 bases between. CDR1 and CDR2 (germline): DFQATT, SNEGSKA (reference sequence). CDR3 residues: CSARPAFNNSPLHF. CDR3 sequence (DNA): TGCAGTGCTAGACCAGCTTTCAATAATTCACCCCTCCACTTT.

The genes are TRBV6-2 or TRBV6-3 and TRBJ2-5; D call uncertain. Germline V gives CDR1 MNHEY, CDR2 SVGEGT. Deletions cut 2 bases from V and 0 bases from J, with 10 bases between. The CDR3 length is 15 residues. DNA of the CDR3: TGTGCCAGCAGTTACATCGTATCAAACCAAGAGACCCAGTACTTC. Its protein product is CASSYIVSNQETQYF.

The V gene is TRBV21-1, the J gene TRBJ2-7; the table's D call, TRBD1, has no DNA check behind it. TRBV21-1 is a documented pseudogene. This CDR3 spans 17 amino acids. The CDR3 region is CASSKSIHRDRAYEQYF. The CDR3 DNA sequence: TGTGCCAGCAGCAAATCGATTCACCGGGACAGGGCCTACGAGCAGTACTTC.

The rearrangement uses TRBV6-2 or TRBV6-3 and TRBJ2-2; 8 nucleotides agree with TRBD1. V trimming: 5 bases; J trimming: 6 bases; junction bases outside the gene matches: 8. The CDR3 loop spans 15 amino acids. CDR1 MNHEY and CDR2 SVGEGT come from the germline V gene. CDR3 loop: CASSRQGIGAGELFF. The CDR3 nucleotides are TGTGCCAGCAGTCGACAGGGGATCGGGGCCGGGGAGCTGTTTTTT.

This clonotype was seen once. V and J are TRBV6-1 and TRBJ2-3; TRBD1 is a possible D gene (6 bases). This CDR3 has 18 amino acids. Trimming cost V 6 bases and J 2 bases, with 24 bases left between them. CDR1 and CDR2 from the germline V gene are MNHNS and SASEGT. CDR3 sequence reads: CASRHARSGDTHTDTQYF. DNA for the CDR3: TGTGCCAGCAGGCATGCCAGATCAGGGGACACACACACAGATACGCAGTATTTT.

The genes are TRBV12-3 or TRBV12-4 and TRBJ1-2; 10 nucleotides line up with TRBD1. The CDR3 totals 14 residues. Germline trimming cut 5 bases from V and 3 bases from J; bases unmatched to any gene: 3. The CDR3 here is CASSPGQGYYGYTF. CDR3 bases: TGTGCCAGCAGTCCGGGACAGGGGTACTATGGCTACACCTTC.

A remark on this clonotype: At one end, the junction sequence differs from germline, possibly due to a read error. The chain is built from TRBV9 and TRBJ2-1; 11 bases match TRBD2. From germline, CDR1 is SGDLS and CDR2 YYNGEE. The CDR3 is 15 residues long. CDR3 bases: TGCGCCAGCAGCGTAGGCACTAGCGGGAGTACTGAGCAGTTCTTC. Its protein product is CASSVGTSGSTEQFF.

This clonotype was counted a few times. This chain uses TRBV2 with TRBJ2-2; D gene uncertain. Trimming stripped 9 bases from V and 2 bases from J, with 19 bases between. From germline, CDR1 is SNHLY and CDR2 FYNNEI. The CDR3 consists of 16 residues. The CDR3 DNA is TGTGCCAGAGGGTCGGTTAACTTCGCCAACACCGGGGAGCTGTTTTTT. It codes for CARGSVNFANTGELFF.

This clonotype occurred a few times. The chain carries TRBV29-1 and TRBJ1-5; D might be TRBD1 (6 bases). The germline V gene encodes CDR1 SQVTM and CDR2 ANQGSEA. The CDR3 spans 12 residues. Trimming stripped 6 bases from V and 3 bases from J, with 9 bases between. CDR3 region: CSVSGDNQPQHF. The CDR3 DNA is TGCAGCGTCTCAGGGGACAATCAGCCCCAGCATTTT.

The rearrangement uses TRBV29-1 and TRBJ2-1; weak D call: TRBD1 (6 bases). The germline CDR1 and CDR2 sequences are SQVTM and ANQGSEA. Trimming removed 6 bases from V and 6 bases from J, with 12 bases in between. The CDR3 contains 12 residues. The chain's CDR3 is CSVDRFVNEQFF. The CDR3 nucleotides are TGCAGCGTAGACAGGTTTGTCAATGAGCAGTTCTTC.

V usage is TRBV20-1 and J usage is TRBJ2-4; the match to TRBD1 covers 11 bases. The J call could be wrong; TRBJ2-7 is a better fit for the DNA end. The CDR3 spans 13 residues. Germline lookup yields CDR1 DFQATT and CDR2 SNEGSKA (reference sequence). CDR3: CSAIGTGGYEQYF. The CDR3 coding sequence is TGCAGTGCTATAGGGACAGGGGGTTACGAGCAGTACTTC.

This clonotype has only one observation. The chain employs TRBV29-1 and TRBJ1-2, with D maybe TRBD1 (5 bases). Trimming cost V 6 bases and J 8 bases, with 22 bases left between them. The CDR3 extends over 14 amino acids. Germline-derived CDR1 and CDR2 are SQVTM and ANQGSEA. The DNA for the CDR3 is TGCAGCGTCCTGACAACCGGGACGCCGGGCGGCTACACCTTC. Translation gives CSVLTTGTPGGYTF.